This entry describes one T cell receptor beta chain. The CDR3 contains 15 residues. Trimming at V came to 0 bases and at J to 3 bases, leaving 3 bases not matched to a gene. Germline V gene data show CDR1 as SGHRS and CDR2 as YFSETQ. The source of the sample is a study of T cell changes during pregnancy in multiple sclerosis. This table comes from immunoSEQ multiplex PCR, and its TCRdb copy is limited to in-frame clones, with some not included. This sample has approximately 50,000 clones; roughly 95% occur once, and the top ten carry around 0.31%. The origin of this receptor is a female donor with multiple sclerosis, enrolled in a pregnancy study. The chain recombines TRBV5-1 with TRBJ2-1, with 7 bases that match TRBD2. Sequenced material: CD4+ T cells from peripheral blood mononuclear cells, taken in the third trimester of pregnancy. CDR3 DNA: TGCGCCAGCAGCTTGGTAGTAGCGGGCTACAATGAGCAGTTCTTC. This translates into CASSLVVAGYNEQFF.